The entry below gives a single TCR beta chain sequence along with its context. This CDR3 region has 13 residues. CDR1 is SQVTM, CDR2 ANQGSEA, per germline. Deletions cut 3 bases from V and 5 bases from J, with 14 bases between. The sample belongs to a study of shared T cell receptors in the human thymus. Sequencing used immunoSEQ multiplex PCR; TCRdb keeps in-frame clones, though not all of them. Of around 68,000 clones listed, roughly 95% are singletons. The receptor was isolated from a human donor. Sample: thymocytes. V is TRBV29-1 and J is TRBJ2-7; D assignment may be TRBD1 or TRBD2 (5 bases each). The CDR3 here is CSVDLGVPHEQYF. The CDR3 nucleotides are TGCAGCGTTGATCTGGGGGTTCCCCACGAGCAGTACTTC.